This T cell receptor (beta chain) was obtained from a study of T cells in Graves' hyperthyroidism and ophthalmopathy. Across the study: It was at initial diagnosis, before any treatment, that peripheral blood was collected. Study-wide findings and caveats: Stable hyperthyroidism was told apart from ophthalmopathy by a model built on 13 V-J features. The blood repertoire included most of the expanded thyroid clonotypes above 0.001.

As regards this clonotype: Its antigen is undetermined.

CDR1 is ENHRY, CDR2 SYGVKD, per germline. V lost 4 bases, J lost 3 bases, and 5 bases stayed unmatched. CDR3 size: 15 residues. The investigators amplified TCR beta CDR3 regions from RNA transcripts. When the TCR CDR3 underwent first-round RT-PCR, the HTBI primer set was used. TCRdb itself ran the multiplex PCR reads through MiXCR, one entry per CDR3 protein. The repertoire holds under 600,000 distinct CDR3 sequences, approximately 16% seen once, with roughly 3.5% in the top ten. Sample: blood. This receptor was taken from a woman aged 40 to 49 with Graves' ophthalmopathy. The chain carries TRBV10-3 and TRBJ2-7; the match to TRBD2 covers 11 bases. DNA for the CDR3: TGTGCCATCAGTGGGACTAGCGGGCTTCTCTACGAGCAGTACTTC. Translating it yields CAISGTSGLLYEQYF.